This T cell receptor beta chain was captured by sequencing in a study of T-cell memory formation after mild COVID-19. About the study: Largely donor-specific sequence clusters came from a couple of donors.

This CDR3 is built from 15 residues. The germline gives CDR1 SGHRS, CDR2 YFSETQ. With 4 bases removed from V and 6 bases from J, the gap between germline ends came to 16 bases. Study observations and caveats: Clones shrinking between day 15 and 85 showed a balanced CD4/CD8 split, and those that grew later tilted toward CD4+. Largely, contracting CD4+ clones fell within CM and EM, and contracting CD8+ clones within EMRA. Pre-infection memory showed some responding clones, and this suggested that cross-reactive memory joined.

As for this clonotype: Its cognate antigen is unknown.

TCRdb reprocessed the 5' RACE reads with MiXCR, giving one entry per CDR3 protein. Of under 450,000 distinct CDR3 sequences in the sample, 20% to 30% were seen once. This sequence was found in an adult woman who had mild COVID-19 (a few samples of this study predate the infection). Cell type and time point are not known. Sequencing was carried out using PBMCs or a T cell subset sorted from them (not recorded which). The J gene is TRBJ2-2, the V gene TRBV5-1; perhaps TRBD2 as D (7 bases). DNA of the CDR3: TGCGCCAGCAGCCCGGACAGCGGGATGGCCGGGGAGCTGTTTTTT. This translates into CASSPDSGMAGELFF.